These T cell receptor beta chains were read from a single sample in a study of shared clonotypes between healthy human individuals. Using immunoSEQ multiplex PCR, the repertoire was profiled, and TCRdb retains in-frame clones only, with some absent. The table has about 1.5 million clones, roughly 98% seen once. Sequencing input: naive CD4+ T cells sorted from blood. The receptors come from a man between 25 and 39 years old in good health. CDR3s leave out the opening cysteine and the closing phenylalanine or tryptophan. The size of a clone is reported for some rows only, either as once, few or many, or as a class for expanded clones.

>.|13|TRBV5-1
ASRPWGRDSYEQY
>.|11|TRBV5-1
ASSTGTDYGYT
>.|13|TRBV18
ASSLRLASGNTIY
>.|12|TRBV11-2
ASSLGRASLEQF
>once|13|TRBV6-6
ASIRDRAGDNEQF
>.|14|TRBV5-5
ASRGLAGWGTDTQY
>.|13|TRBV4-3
ASSQVAGADDTQY
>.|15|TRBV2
ASLPLNRVGYSYEQY
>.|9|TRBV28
ASAQGDTQY
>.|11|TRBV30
AWKGLDQETQY
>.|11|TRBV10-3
AISDGSYNEQF
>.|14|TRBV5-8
ASSSWRGPSGPAQH
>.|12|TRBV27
ASSLRGGNEKLF
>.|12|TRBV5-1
ASSPLRGSYEQY
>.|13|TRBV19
ASRRTGGTGFEQY
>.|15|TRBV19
ASSFLPPGLGGDEQF
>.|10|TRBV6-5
ASRRDAGELF
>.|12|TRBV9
ASGTRSDHGTQY
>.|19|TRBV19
ASSDPFGLAGGPAVSDTQY
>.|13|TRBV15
ATSRWTGVNTEAF
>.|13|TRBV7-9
ASSLPTRERETQY
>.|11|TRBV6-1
ASSEAGQTSAF
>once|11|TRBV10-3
AISGGTSGEQY
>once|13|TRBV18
ASSLPGTDYNEQF
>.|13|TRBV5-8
ASSSLAGGSDTQY
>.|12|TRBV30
AWSSAGGTDTQY
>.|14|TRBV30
AWSVSPAGRGTEAF
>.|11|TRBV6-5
ASSLLSTGELF
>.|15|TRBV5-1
ASSLFQDRVVTDTQY
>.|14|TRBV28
ASSYGTGISGNTIY
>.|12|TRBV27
ASSLTRNTDTQY
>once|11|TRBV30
AWSENGNGPQH
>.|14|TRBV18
ASSPRPGLANNEQF
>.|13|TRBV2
ASTGTSGRTDTQY
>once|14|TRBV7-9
ASSLVLAGAQETQY
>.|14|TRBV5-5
ASSFPGTGGAGELF
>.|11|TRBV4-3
ASSQERRRGYT
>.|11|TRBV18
ASSPSSGEKLF
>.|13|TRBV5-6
ASSSPGQGNTEAF
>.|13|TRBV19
ASSTWTGPGNTIY
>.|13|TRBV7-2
ASSRQGASTDTQY
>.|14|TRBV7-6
ASSLGQGSNTGELF
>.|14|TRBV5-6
ASSGRQGLTGNTIY
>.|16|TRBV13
ASSSLETSGSLAGELF
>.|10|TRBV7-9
ASGTSQETQY
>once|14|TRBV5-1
ASSSSGQGARETQY